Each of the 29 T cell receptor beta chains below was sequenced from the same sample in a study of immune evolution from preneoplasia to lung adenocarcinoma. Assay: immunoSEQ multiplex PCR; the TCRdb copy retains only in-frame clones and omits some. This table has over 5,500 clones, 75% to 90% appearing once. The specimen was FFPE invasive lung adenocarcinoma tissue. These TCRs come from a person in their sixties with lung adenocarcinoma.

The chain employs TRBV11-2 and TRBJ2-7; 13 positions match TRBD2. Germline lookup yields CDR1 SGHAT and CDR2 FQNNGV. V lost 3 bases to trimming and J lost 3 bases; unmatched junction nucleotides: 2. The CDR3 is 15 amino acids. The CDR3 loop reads CASSLRTSGSYEQYF. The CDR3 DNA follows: TGTGCCAGCAGCTTGCGGACTAGCGGGAGCTACGAGCAGTACTTC.

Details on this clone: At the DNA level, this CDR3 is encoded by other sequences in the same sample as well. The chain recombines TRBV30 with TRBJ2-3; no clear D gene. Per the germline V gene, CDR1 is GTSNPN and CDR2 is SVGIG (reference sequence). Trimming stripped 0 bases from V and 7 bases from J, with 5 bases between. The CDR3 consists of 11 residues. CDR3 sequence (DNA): TGTGCCTGGAGTGTTGTGTATACGCAGTATTTT. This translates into CAWSVVYTQYF.

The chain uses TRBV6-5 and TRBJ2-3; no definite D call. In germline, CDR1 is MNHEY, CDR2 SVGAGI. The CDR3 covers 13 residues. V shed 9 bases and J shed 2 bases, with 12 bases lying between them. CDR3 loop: CASKEILTDTQYF. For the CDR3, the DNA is TGTGCCAGTAAAGAGATACTCACAGATACGCAGTATTTT.

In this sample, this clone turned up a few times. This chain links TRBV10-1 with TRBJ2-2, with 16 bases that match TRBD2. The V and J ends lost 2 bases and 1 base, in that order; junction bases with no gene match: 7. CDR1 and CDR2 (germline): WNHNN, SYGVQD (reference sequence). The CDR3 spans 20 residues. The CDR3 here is CASSEKGLAGGPRNTGELFF. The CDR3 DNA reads TGCGCCAGCAGTGAGAAGGGACTAGCGGGAGGGCCTCGGAACACCGGGGAGCTGTTTTTT.

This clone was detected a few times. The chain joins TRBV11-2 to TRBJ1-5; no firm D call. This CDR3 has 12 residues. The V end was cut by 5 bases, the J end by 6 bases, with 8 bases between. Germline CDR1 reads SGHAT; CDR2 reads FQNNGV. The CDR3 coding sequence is TGTGCCAGCAGCCGACCGGGTCAGCCCCAGCATTTT. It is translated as CASSRPGQPQHF.

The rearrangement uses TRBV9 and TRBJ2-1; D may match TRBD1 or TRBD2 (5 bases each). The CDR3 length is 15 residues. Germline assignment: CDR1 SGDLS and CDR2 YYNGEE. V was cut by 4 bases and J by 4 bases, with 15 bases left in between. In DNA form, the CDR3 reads TGTGCCAGCAGCCCCAGGGACCGCCAATACAATGAGCAGTTCTTC. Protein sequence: CASSPRDRQYNEQFF.

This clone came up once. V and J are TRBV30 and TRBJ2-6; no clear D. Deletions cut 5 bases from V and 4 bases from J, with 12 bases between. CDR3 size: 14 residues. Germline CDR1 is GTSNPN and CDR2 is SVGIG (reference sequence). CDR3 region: CAWLRDAGANVLTF. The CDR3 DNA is TGTGCCTGGCTAAGGGATGCAGGGGCCAACGTCCTGACTTTC.

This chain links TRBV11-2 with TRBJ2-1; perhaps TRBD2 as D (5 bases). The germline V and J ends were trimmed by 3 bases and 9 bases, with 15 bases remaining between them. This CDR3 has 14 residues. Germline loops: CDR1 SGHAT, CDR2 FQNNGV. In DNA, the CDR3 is TGTGCCAGCAGCTTCCGGGGTATTTCTGGTGAGCAGTTCTTC. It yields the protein CASSFRGISGEQFF. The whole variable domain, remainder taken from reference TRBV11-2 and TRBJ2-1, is EAGVAQSPRYKIIEKRQSVAFWCNPISGHATLYWYQQILGQGPKLLIQFQNNGVVDDSQLPKDRFSAERLKGVDSTLKIQPAKLEDSAVYLCASSFRGISGEQFFGPGTRLTVL.

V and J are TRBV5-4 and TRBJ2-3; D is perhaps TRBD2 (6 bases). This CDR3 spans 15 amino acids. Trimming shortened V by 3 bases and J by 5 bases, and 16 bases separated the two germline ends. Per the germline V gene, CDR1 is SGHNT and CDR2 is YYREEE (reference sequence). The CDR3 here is CASSSMTSTRDTQYF. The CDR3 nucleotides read TGTGCCAGCAGCTCCATGACTAGTACGAGAGATACGCAGTATTTT.

CDR3 coding DNA: TGTGCCAGCAGTTCAGGGGTCCGCGAGCAGTACTTC. This gives the protein CASSSGVREQYF. The chain employs TRBV28 and TRBJ2-7; tentative D call: TRBD1 (6 bases). This CDR3 spans 12 amino acids. Germline V gene lookup returns CDR1 MDHEN and CDR2 SYDVKM. Trimming cost V 4 bases and J 6 bases, with 10 bases left between them. Looking up the rest from reference TRBV28 and TRBJ2-7 gives the full variable domain: DVKVTQSSRYLVKRTGEKVFLECVQDMDHENMFWYRQDPGLGLRLIYFSYDVKMKEKGDIPEGYSVSREKKERFSLILESASTNQTSMYLCASSSGVREQYFGPGTRLTVT.

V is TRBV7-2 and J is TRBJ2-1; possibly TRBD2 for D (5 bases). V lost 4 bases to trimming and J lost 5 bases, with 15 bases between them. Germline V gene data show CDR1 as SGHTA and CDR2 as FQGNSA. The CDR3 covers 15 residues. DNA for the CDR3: TGTGCCAGCAGCTCCTCCAGGACTTCCGACAATGAGCAGTTCTTC. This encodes CASSSSRTSDNEQFF.

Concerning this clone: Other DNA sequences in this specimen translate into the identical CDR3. CDR3 protein: CASSLAADTQYF. CDR3 bases: TGTGCCAGCAGCTTAGCGGCAGATACGCAGTATTTT. The chain is built from TRBV7-2 and TRBJ2-3; D remains unclear. Germline V lookup: CDR1 SGHTA, CDR2 FQGNSA. Trimming cost V 0 bases and J 4 bases, with 2 bases left between them. CDR3 length equals 12 residues.

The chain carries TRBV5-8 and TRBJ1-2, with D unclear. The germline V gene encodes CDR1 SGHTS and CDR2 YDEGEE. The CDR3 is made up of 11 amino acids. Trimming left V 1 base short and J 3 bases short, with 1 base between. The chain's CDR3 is CASSLYYGYTF. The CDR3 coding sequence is TGTGCCAGCAGCTTGTACTATGGCTACACCTTC.

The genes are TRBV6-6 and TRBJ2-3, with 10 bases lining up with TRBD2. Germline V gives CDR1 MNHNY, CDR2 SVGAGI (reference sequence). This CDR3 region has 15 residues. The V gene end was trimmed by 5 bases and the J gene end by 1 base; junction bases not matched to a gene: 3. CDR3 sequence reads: CASSTGTSGTDTQYF. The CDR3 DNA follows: TGTGCCAGCAGTACCGGGACTAGCGGCACAGATACGCAGTATTTT.

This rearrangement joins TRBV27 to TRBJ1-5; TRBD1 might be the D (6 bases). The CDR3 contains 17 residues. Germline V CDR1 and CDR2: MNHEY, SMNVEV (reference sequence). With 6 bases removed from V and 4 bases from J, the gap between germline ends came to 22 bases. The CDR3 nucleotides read TGTGCCAGCAGCCCCCCTCTCGGACAGAGGACAAATCAGCCCCAGCATTTT. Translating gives CASSPPLGQRTNQPQHF.

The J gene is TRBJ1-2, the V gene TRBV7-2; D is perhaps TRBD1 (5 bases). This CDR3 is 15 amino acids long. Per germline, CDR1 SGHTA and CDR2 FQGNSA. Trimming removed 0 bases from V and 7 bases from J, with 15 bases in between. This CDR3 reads CASSLALGGAGGYTF. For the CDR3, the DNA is TGTGCCAGCAGCTTAGCGCTCGGCGGGGCGGGTGGCTACACCTTC.

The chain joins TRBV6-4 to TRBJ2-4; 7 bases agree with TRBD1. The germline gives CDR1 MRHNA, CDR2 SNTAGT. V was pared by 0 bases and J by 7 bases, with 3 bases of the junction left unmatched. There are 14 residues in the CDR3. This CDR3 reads CASSDSGGANIQYF. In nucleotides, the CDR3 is TGTGCCAGCAGTGACTCAGGGGGCGCGAACATTCAGTACTTC.

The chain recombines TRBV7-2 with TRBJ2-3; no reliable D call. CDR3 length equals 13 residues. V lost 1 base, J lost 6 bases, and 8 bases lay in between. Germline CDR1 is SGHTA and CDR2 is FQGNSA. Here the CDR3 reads CASSLDPSDTQYF. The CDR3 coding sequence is TGTGCCAGCAGCTTAGACCCTTCTGATACGCAGTATTTT. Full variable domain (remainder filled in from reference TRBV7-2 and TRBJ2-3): GAGVSQSPSNKVTEKGKDVELRCDPISGHTALYWYRQSLGQGLEFLIYFQGNSAPDKSGLPSDRFSAERTGGSVSTLTIQRTQQEDSAVYLCASSLDPSDTQYFGPGTRLTVL.

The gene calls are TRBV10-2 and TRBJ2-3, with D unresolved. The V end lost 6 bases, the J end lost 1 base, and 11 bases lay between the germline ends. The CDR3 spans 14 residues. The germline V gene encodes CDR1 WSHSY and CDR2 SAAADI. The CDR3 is CASSRGGGTDTQYF. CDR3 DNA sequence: TGCGCCAGCAGCCGTGGTGGAGGCACAGATACGCAGTATTTT.

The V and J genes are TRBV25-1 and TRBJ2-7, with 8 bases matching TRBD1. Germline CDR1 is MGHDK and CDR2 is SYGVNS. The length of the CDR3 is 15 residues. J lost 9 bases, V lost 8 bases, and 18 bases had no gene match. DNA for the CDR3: TGTGCCAGCGAGCCAGGGGGCGCAAGGGGCCTCGGGCAGTACTTC. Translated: CASEPGGARGLGQYF.

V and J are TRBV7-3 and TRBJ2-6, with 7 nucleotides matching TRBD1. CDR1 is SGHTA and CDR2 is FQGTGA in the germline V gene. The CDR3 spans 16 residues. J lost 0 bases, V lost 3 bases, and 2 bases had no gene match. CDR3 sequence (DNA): TGTGCCAGCAGCTTGGACAGGACCTCTGGGGCCAACGTCCTGACTTTC. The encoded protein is CASSLDRTSGANVLTF.

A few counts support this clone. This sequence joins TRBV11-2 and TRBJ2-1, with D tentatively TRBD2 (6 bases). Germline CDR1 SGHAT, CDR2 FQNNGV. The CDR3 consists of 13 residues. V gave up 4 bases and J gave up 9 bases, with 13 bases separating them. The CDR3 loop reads CASSSSKGGEQFF. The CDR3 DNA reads TGTGCCAGCAGCTCCTCTAAGGGAGGTGAGCAGTTCTTC.

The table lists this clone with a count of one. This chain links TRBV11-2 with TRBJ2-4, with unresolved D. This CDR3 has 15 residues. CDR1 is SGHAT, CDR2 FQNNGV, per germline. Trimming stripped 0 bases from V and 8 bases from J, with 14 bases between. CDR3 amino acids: CASSLDSGAGDIQYF. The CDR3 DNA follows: TGTGCCAGCAGCTTAGATAGTGGAGCAGGAGACATTCAGTACTTC.

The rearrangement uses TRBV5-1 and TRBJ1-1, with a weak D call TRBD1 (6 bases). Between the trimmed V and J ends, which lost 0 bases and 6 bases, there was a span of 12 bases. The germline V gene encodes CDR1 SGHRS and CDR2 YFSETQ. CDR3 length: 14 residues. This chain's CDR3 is CASSLALQGSEAFF. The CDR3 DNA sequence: TGCGCCAGCAGCTTGGCCCTTCAGGGGTCTGAAGCTTTCTTT.

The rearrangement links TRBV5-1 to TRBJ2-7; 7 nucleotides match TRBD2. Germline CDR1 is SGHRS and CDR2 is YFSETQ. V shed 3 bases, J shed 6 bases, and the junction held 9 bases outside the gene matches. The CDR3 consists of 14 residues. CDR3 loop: CASSWDGGYGEQYF. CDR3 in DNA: TGCGCCAGCAGCTGGGACGGGGGGTACGGCGAGCAGTACTTC.

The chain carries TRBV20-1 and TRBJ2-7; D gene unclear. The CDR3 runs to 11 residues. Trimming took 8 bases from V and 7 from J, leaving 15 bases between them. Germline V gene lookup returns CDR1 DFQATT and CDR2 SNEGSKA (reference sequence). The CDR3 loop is CSTGPLREQYF. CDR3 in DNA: TGCAGTACCGGTCCACTACGGGAGCAGTACTTC.

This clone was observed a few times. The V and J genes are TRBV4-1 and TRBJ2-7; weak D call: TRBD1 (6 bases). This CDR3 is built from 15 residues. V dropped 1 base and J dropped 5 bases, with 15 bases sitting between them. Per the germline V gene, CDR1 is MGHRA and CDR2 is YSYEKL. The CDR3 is CASSQAGQGRHEQYF. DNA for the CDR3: TGCGCCAGCAGCCAAGCGGGGCAGGGGAGACACGAGCAGTACTTC.

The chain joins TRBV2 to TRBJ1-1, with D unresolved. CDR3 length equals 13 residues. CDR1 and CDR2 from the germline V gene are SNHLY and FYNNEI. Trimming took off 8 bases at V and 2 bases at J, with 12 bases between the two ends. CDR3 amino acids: CASQRDYNTEAFF. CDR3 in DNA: TGTGCCAGCCAGCGGGATTACAACACTGAAGCTTTCTTT.

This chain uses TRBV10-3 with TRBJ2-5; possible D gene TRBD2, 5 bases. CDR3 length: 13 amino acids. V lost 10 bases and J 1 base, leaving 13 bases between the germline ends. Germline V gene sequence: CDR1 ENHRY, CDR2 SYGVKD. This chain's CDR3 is CANRAAVQETQYF. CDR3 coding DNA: TGTGCCAATCGAGCGGCGGTCCAAGAGACCCAGTACTTC.